This is a list of T cell receptor beta chains from one sample in a study of post-analysis software for immune sequencing data. TCRdb used MiXCR to reprocess the PCR reads, holding one entry per CDR3 protein. This sample has roughly 570,000 distinct CDR3 sequences, with about a third found just once. The material sequenced was blood. These receptors were obtained from a girl aged 2-17 years with multiple sclerosis. CDR3s include the opening cysteine and the closing phenylalanine or tryptophan. A D gene is named only where the DNA matches it firmly. Expanded clones get a size class; other rows say once, few or many, or leave the size out.

v_call: TRBV5-1; j_call: TRBJ1-2; d_call: TRBD1; clone_size: .; cdr3_aa: CASSLTGLEDYGYTF; cdr3_nt: TGCGCCAGCAGCCTGACAGGGCTAGAGGACTATGGCTACACCTTC
v_call: TRBV10-3; j_call: TRBJ2-7; d_call: .; clone_size: .; cdr3_aa: CAISEYEEYEQYF; cdr3_nt: TGTGCCATCAGTGAGTACGAGGAATACGAGCAGTACTTC
v_call: TRBV6-4; j_call: TRBJ2-4; d_call: .; clone_size: few; cdr3_aa: CASSDSGWGLQFRAKNIQYF; cdr3_nt: TGTGCCAGCAGTGACTCGGGCTGGGGGCTGCAATTCCGAGCCAAAAACATTCAGTACTTC
v_call: TRBV28; j_call: TRBJ2-7; d_call: TRBD1; clone_size: .; cdr3_aa: CASSGQGVGEQYF; cdr3_nt: TGTGCCAGCAGCGGACAGGGAGTAGGTGAGCAGTACTTC
v_call: TRBV20-1; j_call: TRBJ1-2; d_call: .; clone_size: .; cdr3_aa: CSAPKTDNYGYTF; cdr3_nt: TGCAGTGCTCCCAAGACAGATAACTATGGCTACACCTTC
v_call: TRBV6-5; j_call: TRBJ2-3; d_call: .; clone_size: few; cdr3_aa: CASSSQGPYTDTQYF; cdr3_nt: TGTGCCAGCAGTTCCCAGGGACCATACACAGATACGCAGTATTTT
v_call: TRBV15; j_call: TRBJ2-5; d_call: .; clone_size: .; cdr3_aa: CATSNVGKSQETQYF; cdr3_nt: TGTGCCACCAGCAATGTGGGGAAGAGTCAAGAGACCCAGTACTTC
v_call: TRBV7-3; j_call: TRBJ1-1; d_call: .; clone_size: few; cdr3_aa: CASSLFRDTEAFF; cdr3_nt: TGTGCCAGCAGCTTATTCAGGGATACTGAAGCTTTCTTT
v_call: TRBV7-9; j_call: TRBJ2-5; d_call: .; clone_size: .; cdr3_aa: CASSRGTTGETQYF; cdr3_nt: TGTGCCAGCAGCCGGGGGACGACCGGGGAGACCCAGTACTTC
v_call: TRBV5-1; j_call: TRBJ2-7; d_call: TRBD1; clone_size: few; cdr3_aa: CASSLVGTGGYEQYF; cdr3_nt: TGCGCCAGCAGCTTGGTCGGGACAGGGGGTTACGAGCAGTACTTC
v_call: TRBV7-3; j_call: TRBJ2-5; d_call: TRBD2; clone_size: .; cdr3_aa: CASSLLGGRETQYF; cdr3_nt: TGTGCCAGCAGCTTATTGGGGGGGAGAGAGACCCAGTACTTC
v_call: TRBV7-8; j_call: TRBJ2-1; d_call: TRBD2; clone_size: few; cdr3_aa: CASSTRLAGGLLSSYNEQFF; cdr3_nt: TGTGCCAGCAGCACAAGACTAGCGGGGGGTCTACTCAGCTCCTACAATGAGCAGTTCTTC
v_call: TRBV3-1; j_call: TRBJ2-5; d_call: TRBD2; clone_size: few; cdr3_aa: CASSQDKGLAGVQETQYF; cdr3_nt: TGTGCCAGCAGCCAAGATAAGGGACTAGCGGGGGTTCAAGAGACCCAGTACTTC
v_call: TRBV5-6; j_call: TRBJ2-2; d_call: .; clone_size: .; cdr3_aa: CASSLRRVLGNTGELFF; cdr3_nt: TGTGCCAGCAGCCTAAGGAGGGTGCTGGGGAACACCGGGGAGCTGTTTTTT
v_call: TRBV5-6; j_call: TRBJ2-7; d_call: .; clone_size: few; cdr3_aa: CASSSTGFEQYF; cdr3_nt: TGTGCCAGCAGCTCCACAGGGTTCGAGCAGTACTTC
v_call: TRBV10-3; j_call: TRBJ2-3; d_call: TRBD1; clone_size: many; cdr3_aa: CAINQQGAGDTQYF; cdr3_nt: TGTGCCATCAACCAACAGGGGGCTGGAGATACGCAGTATTTT
v_call: TRBV7-8; j_call: TRBJ2-3; d_call: .; clone_size: .; cdr3_aa: CASSSGRYTQYF; cdr3_nt: TGTGCCAGCAGCAGCGGCCGTTATACGCAGTATTTT
v_call: TRBV4-1; j_call: TRBJ2-5; d_call: .; clone_size: .; cdr3_aa: CASSQEGPPPPRTQYF; cdr3_nt: TGCGCCAGCAGCCAAGAGGGACCTCCCCCCCCACGGACCCAGTACTTC
v_call: TRBV19; j_call: TRBJ2-3; d_call: .; clone_size: .; cdr3_aa: CASSSIGTSTDTQYF; cdr3_nt: TGTGCCAGTAGCTCTATAGGAACCTCCACAGATACGCAGTATTTT
v_call: TRBV29-1; j_call: TRBJ2-5; d_call: .; clone_size: .; cdr3_aa: CSVLPQETQYF; cdr3_nt: TGCAGCGTTTTGCCGCAAGAGACCCAGTACTTC
v_call: TRBV7-9; j_call: TRBJ2-5; d_call: TRBD1; clone_size: .; cdr3_aa: CASSLGGPGQGDQETQYF; cdr3_nt: TGTGCCAGCAGCTTAGGCGGACCAGGACAGGGGGACCAAGAGACCCAGTACTTC
v_call: TRBV10-3; j_call: TRBJ2-3; d_call: .; clone_size: few; cdr3_aa: CAISPGSPRGTDTQYF; cdr3_nt: TGTGCCATCAGTCCGGGGAGTCCCCGGGGCACAGATACGCAGTATTTT
v_call: TRBV6-5; j_call: TRBJ2-5; d_call: TRBD2; clone_size: few; cdr3_aa: CASSFTSEETQYF; cdr3_nt: TGTGCCAGCAGCTTCACTAGCGAAGAGACCCAGTACTTC
v_call: TRBV10-3; j_call: TRBJ1-5; d_call: .; clone_size: few; cdr3_aa: CAISAAGQSQPQHF; cdr3_nt: TGTGCCATCAGTGCGGCAGGGCAAAGCCAGCCCCAGCATTTT
v_call: TRBV29-1; j_call: TRBJ2-7; d_call: .; clone_size: .; cdr3_aa: CSVDGEAGTYEQYF; cdr3_nt: TGCAGCGTTGATGGGGAGGCAGGGACCTACGAGCAGTACTTC
v_call: TRBV28; j_call: TRBJ1-5; d_call: .; clone_size: .; cdr3_aa: CASTFFGSTVSNQPQHF; cdr3_nt: .